The clone carrying this T cell receptor beta chain was seen a handful of times. Its antigen is not identified. The isolated RNA, all of it, was reverse transcribed, so expressed TCRB transcripts were what got sequenced. Deep immunoSEQ sequencing covered naive, central memory and regulatory T cell samples. Repertoires were generated with immunoSEQ multiplex PCR, while TCRdb's copy carries only in-frame clones and drops some. The sample carries about 640,000 clones, roughly 12% recorded once. This CDR3 comprises 14 residues. Looked up from germline, CDR1 is MGHDK and CDR2 is SYGVNS. V lost 4 bases and J lost 2, with 11 bases in between. The sample belongs to a study of beta chain features in type 1 diabetes. Findings of the study overall: Shorter TCRB CDR3s, moderately but significantly so, were found in Type 1 diabetes patients in all four CD4+ subsets. Any HLA type influence on TCRB rearrangement was left unresolved here.

The chain employs TRBV25-1 and TRBJ1-2; TRBD1 might be the D (5 bases). Sequencing input: naive CD4+ T cells from blood. This receptor was obtained from a man aged 30-40 years with type 1 diabetes. CDR3 loop: CASSGSGGNYGYTF. The DNA of the CDR3 is TGTGCCAGCAGTGGATCGGGGGGGAACTATGGCTACACCTTC.